This record looks at one T cell receptor (beta chain) sequence and its context. The method was immunoSEQ multiplex PCR; TCRdb's version includes in-frame clones alone and lacks a portion of them. This table has about 1,800,000 clones, 85% to 95% appearing once. The data belong to a study of shared clonotypes between healthy human individuals. V shed 1 base, J shed 2 bases, and the junction held 5 bases outside the gene matches. Germline-derived CDR1 and CDR2 are SGHVS and FNYEAQ. The CDR3 is made up of 15 amino acids. Naive-designated CD8 cells lacked CD45RO, were positively enriched for CCR7, and omitted terminally differentiated effector memory CD45RA+ cells.

The source of this sequence is a man between 18 and 29 years old in good health. Sequencing used naive CD8+ T cells sorted from blood. The gene calls are TRBV7-6 and TRBJ2-7; 7 bases match TRBD2. The CDR3 loop reads CASSLESSGTYEQYF. CDR3 nucleotides: TGTGCCAGCAGCTTAGAGTCTAGCGGAACCTACGAGCAGTACTTC.